What follows is one T cell receptor beta chain and its context. No antigen is known for it. The time point here: blood 2 weeks post-SBRT. The treatment was: 15 Gy SBRT to primary tumor, nephrectomy 4 weeks later. Clones were sequenced by immunoSEQ multiplex PCR, and TCRdb holds only the in-frame ones, with some missing. The sample contains some 150,000 clones, about 87% of which appear only once. The germline V and J ends were trimmed by 3 bases and 1 base, with 12 bases remaining between them. The CDR3 has 15 residues. Germline V gene lookup returns CDR1 KGHSH and CDR2 LQKENI. This entry belongs to a study of radiation and T cells in renal cell carcinoma. Whole-study findings and limits: Top tumor clonotypes rose in blood 2 weeks post-radiation, then contracted. Baseline intratumoral clonotype presence is unknown without pretreatment biopsies.

The TCR was taken from a woman in her forties or fifties with renal cell carcinoma. The sequenced sample was blood, obtained from a patient whose treatment included radiotherapy and nephrectomy. J is TRBJ1-1 and V is TRBV18; D not certain. The CDR3 spells CASSPGRAQNTEAFF. The DNA for the CDR3 is TGTGCCAGCTCACCCGGAAGGGCCCAGAACACTGAAGCTTTCTTT.